This T cell receptor beta chain was sequenced in a study of T cell responses to AZD1222 COVID-19 vaccine. Germline V gene lookup returns CDR1 ENHRY and CDR2 SYGVKD. The V end was cut by 2 bases, the J end by 4 bases, with 8 bases between. The CDR3 runs to 13 residues. Comments on this clone: Its cognate antigen is unknown.

Measured with immunoSEQ multiplex PCR; TCRdb has only the in-frame clones, and not every one. The table records roughly 40,000 clones, approximately 88% of them present only once. General study results and limits: With two AZD1222 doses given, Spike-specific TCR breadth and depth both rose. Repertoire collection took place solely once the T cell response had peaked.

Sequenced here: peripheral blood, sampled 28 days after the second AZD1222 dose. The receptor was isolated from an adult who received the AZD1222 COVID-19 vaccine. The chain joins TRBV10-3 to TRBJ1-1, with D tentatively TRBD1 (5 bases). The CDR3 loop is CAISEGGGTEAFF. In nucleotides, the CDR3 is TGTGCCATCAGTGAGGGGGGGGGCACTGAAGCTTTCTTT.